These T cell receptor beta chains were read from a single sample in a study of shared clonotypes between healthy human individuals. The assay was immunoSEQ multiplex PCR, and TCRdb's table has in-frame clones only and misses some. The table lists about 510,000 clones, 70% to 80% of them singletons. The sequenced sample consisted of PBMCs. The receptors originated from a woman aged 35 to 49 in good health. Some clones in this sample may be carry-over from other donors' samples. CDR3s include the opening cysteine and the closing phenylalanine or tryptophan. D genes are given only for firm matches. Clone size, where shown, is once, few, many, or a class for clones that have expanded.

V,D,J,size,CDR3,DNA
TRBV18,NA,TRBJ1-5,few,CASSREYSNQPQHF,TGTGCCAGCTCTCGGGAGTATAGCAATCAGCCCCAGCATTTT
TRBV5-1,NA,TRBJ1-1,NA,CASSLGVGNTEAFF,TGCGCCAGCAGCTTGGGCGTGGGGAACACTGAAGCTTTCTTT
TRBV28,NA,TRBJ2-7,NA,CASQLSYEQYF,TGTGCCAGCCAACTATCCTACGAGCAGTACTTC
TRBV2,NA,TRBJ2-1,NA,CASTVGLNEQFF,TGTGCCAGCACCGTGGGCCTCAATGAGCAGTTCTTC
TRBV2,TRBD1,TRBJ1-3,NA,CASSEGQGAGNTIYF,TGTGCCAGCAGTGAAGGACAGGGAGCTGGAAACACCATATATTTT
TRBV4-3,TRBD2,TRBJ2-7,NA,CASSQEPSTSGYSYEQYF,TGCGCCAGCAGCCAAGAGCCCTCGACTAGCGGATACTCCTACGAGCAGTACTTC
TRBV28,NA,TRBJ2-2,few,CASGRENTGELFF,TGTGCCAGCGGACGGGAGAACACCGGGGAGCTGTTTTTT
TRBV10-3,NA,TRBJ2-1,NA,CAISESLAGFYNEQFF,TGTGCCATCAGTGAGTCTTTGGCGGGATTTTACAATGAGCAGTTCTTC
TRBV25-1,TRBD2,TRBJ2-3,NA,CASRGLIAGGLRTDTQYF,TGTGCCAGCAGGGGGTTAATAGCGGGAGGGCTTAGGACAGATACGCAGTATTTT
TRBV7-9,NA,TRBJ1-2,few,CASSSAGYESGYTF,TGTGCCAGCAGCTCCGCCGGCTATGAAAGTGGCTACACCTTC
TRBV5-8,TRBD1,TRBJ2-2,NA,CASSSGQGGTGELFF,TGTGCCAGCAGCTCGGGACAGGGGGGAACCGGGGAGCTGTTTTTT
TRBV14,TRBD1,TRBJ2-3,once,CASSQPGQGYLLGRDTQYF,TGTGCCAGCAGCCAACCCGGACAGGGGTACCTATTGGGGCGGGATACGCAGTATTTT
TRBV7-3,NA,TRBJ2-7,NA,CASSLLPGENYEQYF,TGTGCCAGCAGCTTATTACCGGGAGAGAACTACGAGCAGTACTTC
TRBV19,TRBD1,TRBJ1-1,many,CASSDRGNTEAFF,TGTGCCAGTAGCGACAGGGGCAACACTGAAGCTTTCTTT
TRBV5-1,NA,TRBJ1-1,NA,CASSPLDRVTEAFF,TGCGCCAGCAGCCCATTGGACAGAGTAACTGAAGCTTTCTTT
TRBV7-6,NA,TRBJ2-1,once,CASSPGTTDEQFF,TGTGCCAGCAGCCCAGGGACAACGGATGAGCAGTTCTTC
TRBV19,NA,TRBJ2-7,NA,CASRRDSVAASCWEQYF,TGTGCCAGTCGCCGGGACTCGGTGGCCGCTTCGTGTTGGGAGCAGTACTTC
TRBV9,NA,TRBJ2-1,NA,CASSPRPDSVAEQFF,TGTGCCAGCAGCCCCCGACCTGACTCCGTCGCTGAGCAGTTCTTC
TRBV18,NA,TRBJ1-3,NA,CASSLWTDSGNTIYF,TGTGCCAGCTCCCTTTGGACGGACTCTGGAAACACCATATATTTT
TRBV6-1,NA,TRBJ1-4,many,CASSEGTVEVEKLFF,TGTGCCAGCAGTGAAGGCACGGTAGAAGTTGAAAAACTGTTTTTT
TRBV6-1,TRBD2,TRBJ2-3,NA,CASSESTSGRRLLYF,TGTGCCAGCAGTGAGAGTACTAGCGGGAGGCGGCTGTTGTATTTT
TRBV7-2,NA,TRBJ2-7,NA,CASSLRRHGQYF,TGTGCCAGCAGCTTAAGGCGGCATGGGCAGTACTTC
TRBV7-9,NA,TRBJ1-2,once,CASSFSGVYGYTF,TGTGCCAGCAGCTTTTCAGGGGTCTATGGCTACACCTTC
TRBV10-3,NA,TRBJ2-7,once,CAISTGTASEQYF,TGTGCCATCAGTACCGGGACCGCATCTGAGCAGTACTTC
TRBV5-1,NA,TRBJ2-7,NA,CASSLDTDYEQYF,TGCGCCAGCAGCTTGGATACAGACTACGAGCAGTACTTC
TRBV11-2,NA,TRBJ1-5,few,CASSPGGDQPQHF,TGTGCCAGCAGCCCGGGGGGGGATCAGCCCCAGCATTTT
TRBV7-8,NA,TRBJ2-1,NA,CASSLNRLDTYNEQFF,TGTGCCAGCAGCTTAAATAGGCTAGACACCTACAATGAGCAGTTCTTC
TRBV5-1,NA,TRBJ1-3,NA,CASSLATASSGNTIYF,TGCGCCAGCAGCTTGGCGACGGCAAGCTCTGGAAACACCATATATTTT